This T cell receptor (beta chain) came from a study of blood T cells in healthy people across ages. The CDR3 contains 14 residues. V lost 4 bases and J 1 base, leaving 13 bases between the germline ends. Germline V gene data show CDR1 as SQVTM and CDR2 as ANQGSEA. The sample holds a few counts of this clonotype. A second roughly 7 to 11 cycle PCR used barcoded and J-beta primers. Via MiXCR, TCRdb re-called the 5' RACE reads, giving one row per CDR3 protein. The table lists 550,000 to 750,000 distinct CDR3 sequences, more than 20% of them singletons. This chain joins TRBV29-1 and TRBJ2-5, with D possibly matching TRBD2 (6 bases). The receptor was isolated from a man aged 65 to 79 in good health. The sequenced sample was blood. CDR3 amino acids: CSVGPGLVQETQYF. CDR3 DNA sequence: TGCAGCGTTGGACCGGGACTGGTCCAAGAGACCCAGTACTTC.